Listed below are T cell receptor beta chains from one sample, sequenced in a study of CXCR3-negative and CXCR3-positive naive CD8 T cells. TCRdb reanalyzed the 5' RACE reads, giving one entry per CDR3 protein sequence and no DNA. The sample has about 120,000 distinct CDR3 sequences; the top ten hold less than 0.4%. The sequenced sample was naive CXCR3+ CD8+ T cells from blood. The receptor source for this set is a human donor in good health. Some clones in this sample may be carry-over from other donors' samples. The CDR3 runs from the conserved cysteine through the conserved F or W.

V	J	CDR3
TRBV20-1	TRBJ2-7	CSASGSGGPRKAYEQYF
TRBV28	TRBJ2-5	CASTNPGGGRKTQYF
TRBV28	TRBJ2-1	CASLGAGIEEGSYNEQFF
TRBV13	TRBJ2-7	CASSTRVGSWQYF
TRBV20-1	TRBJ2-7	CSAKLAGEYYEQYF
TRBV29-1	TRBJ1-2	CSVEEQNPRGQENWGYGYTF
TRBV28	TRBJ2-1	CASSFLGGRPNYNEQFF
TRBV28	TRBJ2-3	CASSKMSGPDTQYF
TRBV20-1	TRBJ1-2	CSARDRSNYGYTF
TRBV29-1	TRBJ2-1	CSVELSASGGAGEQFF
TRBV27	TRBJ2-7	CASSYGYEQYF
TRBV5-4	TRBJ2-1	CASSLNRYNEQFF
TRBV6-6	TRBJ2-7	CASSGGRDEQYF
TRBV24-1	TRBJ2-1	CATAPGQSSYNEQFF
TRBV7-6	TRBJ1-1	CASSLAITGPSMNTEAFF
TRBV14	TRBJ2-2	CASSQDQGITGELFF
TRBV20-1	TRBJ2-7	CSAPLLGREPAYEQYF
TRBV24-1	TRBJ2-1	CATSAGGSEQFF
TRBV5-1	TRBJ1-1	CASSLGQGAIEAFF
TRBV28	TRBJ1-1	CASSFGQANTEAFF
TRBV6-1	TRBJ2-6	CASSEIIGASGANVLTF
TRBV12-3/TRBV12-4	TRBJ2-1	CASSFPGRNHEQFF
TRBV6-5	TRBJ2-4	CASRHLQGVDIQYF
TRBV20-1	TRBJ2-2	CSARSRQTTGELFF
TRBV7-3	TRBJ1-2	CASSLDAGPGGGYTF